Described below is a single TCR beta chain sequence and its context. These data belong to a study of cytomegalovirus exposure and HLA in healthy donors. The CDR3 sequence is 16 residues long. Germline-derived CDR1 and CDR2 are SNHLY and FYNNEI. The J segment lost 7 bases and the V segment lost 5 bases, leaving 9 bases of the junction unmatched. The PCR ran on 60 Vbeta and 13 Jbeta primers. Assay used: immunoSEQ multiplex PCR; TCRdb lists only in-frame clones, some missing. Of roughly 250,000 clones listed, approximately 85% are singletons. The sample comprised PBMCs. The gene calls are TRBV2 and TRBJ2-1; 12 nucleotides line up with TRBD1. The TCR sequence derives from a woman in her thirties or forties in good health and CMV-seropositive. CDR3: CASSKPGQGAQNEQFF. In DNA, the CDR3 is TGTGCCAGCAGTAAACCGGGACAGGGGGCGCAAAATGAGCAGTTCTTC.